This T cell receptor beta chain was found in a study of Ad26.COV2.S vaccination and SARS-CoV-2 variants. Using immunoSEQ multiplex PCR, the repertoire was profiled, and TCRdb retains in-frame clones only, with some absent. The data contain roughly 450,000 clones, 90% of them seen just once; the ten biggest clones take up 10% to 15%. Treatment reported: 15 to 20 received Ad26.COV2.S at low or high dose, single or two shots; several received placebo; per-sample allocation not given. The investigators took samples on day 63 after the first vaccine or placebo injection. The source was peripheral blood, collected in a trial of Ad26.COV2.S vaccine versus placebo. The receptor was isolated from a person aged 18-60 years who received the Ad26.COV2.S COVID-19 vaccine or a placebo.

The DNA of the CDR3 is TGTGCCTGGAGTCTCAGGGGACAGGGGGCTAATTCACCCCTCCACTTT. Its protein product is CAWSLRGQGANSPLHF. The chain combines TRBV30 with TRBJ1-6, with 12 bases fitting TRBD1. The CDR3 has 16 residues. The germline CDR1 and CDR2 sequences are GTSNPN and SVGIG (reference sequence). V dropped 2 bases and J dropped 6; count of bases not matched to a gene: 5.